The present TCR beta chain was sequenced within a study of cytomegalovirus exposure and HLA in healthy donors. Findings and limits, study-wide: The authors later found HLA-associated TCR beta chains more clonally expanded than equally common others. In an earlier analysis, in 587 donors, most V segments appeared productive either ~87% or ~30% of the time. A later analysis found that most CMV-associated TCR beta chains appeared HLA-restricted.

Concerning this clone itself: The target antigen is unknown.

V was clipped by 2 bases and J by 2 bases, with 10 bases between them. CDR1 is SGHTA, CDR2 FQGTGA, per germline. The CDR3 loop spans 15 amino acids. This PCR relied on a set of 60 Vbeta primers and 13 Jbeta primers. Sequencing used immunoSEQ multiplex PCR; TCRdb keeps in-frame clones, though not all of them. The data contain some 220,000 clones, 70% to 85% of them singletons. The sample consisted of PBMCs. The TCR was taken from a woman aged 55-75 years in good health and CMV-seropositive. The chain couples TRBV7-3 to TRBJ2-1; maybe TRBD1 (6 bases). The chain's CDR3 is CASSLGQPTYNEQFF. The CDR3 DNA reads as TGTGCCAGCAGCTTAGGACAGCCGACCTACAATGAGCAGTTCTTC. Drawing the rest from reference TRBV7-3 and TRBJ2-1, the complete variable domain is GAGVSQTPSNKVTEKGKYVELRCDPISGHTALYWYRQSLGQGPEFLIYFQGTGAADDSGLPNDRFFAVRPEGSVSTLKIQRTERGDSAVYLCASSLGQPTYNEQFFGPGTRLTVL.